Listed below are T cell receptor beta chains from one sample, sequenced in a study of technical replicates of blood from a handful of donors. TCRdb keeps only in-frame clones here, not all; method: immunoSEQ multiplex PCR. The sample shows some 74,000 clones, roughly 97% of them seen only once. The sequencing sample was made of T cells isolated from PBMCs. These receptors were taken from a human donor in good health. CDR3s include the opening cysteine and the closing phenylalanine or tryptophan. D genes are given only for firm matches.

J gene | D gene | CDR3 length | V gene | CDR3 DNA | CDR3 protein
TRBJ2-7 | . | 13 | TRBV7-2 | TGTGCCAGCAGCTCAGTAAACTCCTACGAGCAGTACTTC | CASSSVNSYEQYF
TRBJ1-2 | . | 11 | TRBV20-1 | TGCAGTGCCGTCTGGAGGGGAGGCTACACCTTC | CSAVWRGGYTF
TRBJ1-5 | . | 15 | TRBV10-2 | TGCGCCAGCAGTGAGTCCGGGGGAGTGGGACAGCCCCAGCATTTT | CASSESGGVGQPQHF
TRBJ2-2 | . | 14 | TRBV14 | TGTGCCAGCAGCCCCGAAAGGGGATCCGGGGAGCTGTTTTTT | CASSPERGSGELFF
TRBJ2-3 | TRBD1 | 15 | TRBV7-9 | TGTGCCAGCAGCCCACGACAGGGACGCACAGATACGCAGTATTTT | CASSPRQGRTDTQYF
TRBJ1-2 | . | 12 | TRBV29-1 | TGCAGCGTTGAAGTTGTGGCAGGGGGCTACACCTTC | CSVEVVAGGYTF
TRBJ2-7 | TRBD2 | 15 | TRBV5-1 | TGCGCCAGCAGCCCCATGACTAGCGGGAGTGGGGAGCAGTACTTC | CASSPMTSGSGEQYF
TRBJ1-2 | TRBD1 | 14 | TRBV6-5 | TGTGCCACCGTCCGGGGGACAGGGACGGTTGGCTACACCTTC | CATVRGTGTVGYTF
TRBJ2-7 | . | 15 | TRBV27 | TGTGCCAGCAGTTTAAGGGGACTGGGGGAGGACGAGCAGTACTTC | CASSLRGLGEDEQYF
TRBJ2-7 | . | 16 | TRBV6-1 | TGTGCCAGCAGTGAAGGGGACGAAGCGGGCCGCTACGAGCAGTACTTC | CASSEGDEAGRYEQYF
TRBJ2-7 | TRBD1 | 17 | TRBV5-4 | TGTGCCAGTAGCCGGGGGACAGGGGCCCTATCGAGCTACGAGCAGTACTTC | CASSRGTGALSSYEQYF
TRBJ1-1 | . | 11 | TRBV30 | TGTGCCTGGGGGCCGAACTCTGAAGCTTTCTTT | CAWGPNSEAFF
TRBJ1-5 | TRBD1 | 15 | TRBV27 | TGTGCCAGCAGTTTTTATGGACAGGGGGGACAGCCCCAGCATTTT | CASSFYGQGGQPQHF
TRBJ2-5 | TRBD1 | 15 | TRBV29-1 | TGCAGCGTTGTGCCCCTAGACAGGGTGGGGGAGACCCAGTACTTC | CSVVPLDRVGETQYF
TRBJ1-1 | . | 14 | TRBV19 | TGTGCCAGTAGTAAACGGGACATGAACACTGAAGCTTTCTTT | CASSKRDMNTEAFF
TRBJ2-1 | . | 17 | TRBV4-1 | TGCGCCAGCAGCCCACATCTCATCATTAGACTAGAGGATGAGCAGTTCTTC | CASSPHLIIRLEDEQFF
TRBJ2-1 | . | 12 | TRBV29-1 | TGCAGCGTCGGGGACATCTACAATGAGCAGTTCTTC | CSVGDIYNEQFF
TRBJ2-6 | . | 15 | TRBV27 | TGTGCCAGCAGTTTCGGACAGTCTGGGGCCAACGTCCTGACTTTC | CASSFGQSGANVLTF
TRBJ2-7 | TRBD1 | 13 | TRBV7-8 | TGTGCCAGCAGCCTACGACAGGGTCGTGAGCAGTACTTC | CASSLRQGREQYF